Included here is one T cell receptor (beta chain) sequence, with context. The specificity of this receptor is unknown. Qualities for individual bases were not recorded, and no much larger clone is one base off. The sample comes from a study of T cell responses to AZD1222 COVID-19 vaccine (dated by TCRdb to the early 2020s). The study in broad terms: Because spike-specific TCR depth and breadth did not differ between the two schedules, AZD1222 recipients who got a second dose at roughly 4 weeks were pooled with those who got a second dose at roughly 12 weeks. A total of just over 230 trial participants underwent TCR sequencing, of whom 200 to 220 had received two doses of AZD1222 and some 25 had received two doses of the MenACWY control vaccine. Enrollment into the trials was organized by age into subgroups of 18-55, 56-69 and 70-plus years, and those subgroups contained roughly 160, 29 and 62 TCR-sequenced participants, respectively. Results the study describes overall, beyond this receptor: Spike-specific TCR breadth and depth rose significantly after two AZD1222 doses compared with day 0 and with MenACWY recipients. Most participants were white British and females outnumbered males, and the authors suggested that clonal diversity may have been underestimated. Epitopes outside the regions mutated in the B.1.351 and B.1.1.7 variants were reportedly recognized by nearly half of the unique spike-specific TCRs. The vaccine-associated CD4 TCRs covered the entire spike protein, and the dominant responses fell in regions 160-218 and 743-854. Conclusions about previously exposed vaccinees are limited, since just five or six AZD1222 recipients were seropositive for SARS-CoV-2 at baseline. In the small 56-69-year group, the increase in depth fell short of significance, most likely because of low power. Because no day 14 peak-response samples were available, repertoires were characterized only after the peak T cell response.

The CDR1 and CDR2 encoded by the germline V gene are SGHTA and FQGTGA. The CDR3 spans 16 residues, from the cysteine through the phenylalanine. Only the CDR3 DNA is retained, 48 bases long and in frame from the first base. V is pruned by 2 bases and J by 2 bases, leaving 7 bases of the junction without a gene match. The CDR3 regions of human TCRbeta chains were analyzed by immunosequencing. The source study handled its data this way. Repertoire TCRs were matched against a reference library of SARS-CoV-2-specific TCRs generated with the MIRA antigen-specificity platform. Breadth was defined as the fraction of unique TCRs that were SARS-CoV-2-associated. Depth was defined as the fraction of total T cells that were SARS-CoV-2-associated. Using the MIRA data, every spike-specific TCR was mapped to the spike region that the TCR reacted to and assigned to either a CD4 or a CD8 class. Log10-transformed breadth and depth values were compared by one-way ANOVA with Sidak's multiple comparisons tests. The table was pulled from immuneACCESS by TCRdb, which kept in-frame rearrangements only. Such tables lose some clones; where checked, under half of the loss comes from unresolved V genes, and the rest has no known cause. V, J and clone size derive from that table, while D and trimming were established from the DNA sequence. This sample has roughly 120,000 clones in its table, and 80% to 90% of those were observed once. The top ten hold around 1.6% of the sample.

The time point label for this specimen denotes: baseline before first vaccination. Samples from vaccinated people were obtained from the UK trials COV001 and COV002, which included a single-blind randomized controlled phase 2/3 trial of AZD1222 (ChAdOx1 nCoV-19) in healthy adults. For TCRbeta chain sequencing, PBMC samples from trial participants were taken at day 0 and at day 28 after the second dose. This sequence was found in an adult in good health. The chain is assembled from TRBV7-3 and TRBJ1-1; 8 bases in the middle match TRBD1. Sequencing used peripheral blood, obtained on day 0 of AZD1222 vaccination. The CDR3 in this case is CASSLSRPGGNTEAFF. The bases read TGTGCCAGCAGCTTATCCCGGCCAGGGGGCAACACTGAAGCTTTCTTT.